This T cell receptor (beta chain) stems from a study of regulatory T cells in long-lasting Graves disease (dated by TCRdb to the early 2020s). A note on the overall study: To count as having persistent Graves' disease, a patient had to have received antithyroid drug treatment for over 5 years with TSH receptor autoantibodies remaining persistently positive. The study was conducted in China and was registered as a clinical trial. A total of roughly 35 samples were covered by TCR sequencing, comprising approximately 13 persistent and 20 newly diagnosed Graves' disease patients. Antithyroid drugs had been taken for approximately 10 years on average by persistent Graves' disease patients in the clinical cohort. This study used TCR sequencing and RNA sequencing of peripheral blood to compare persistent Graves' disease patients against newly diagnosed Graves' disease patients.

Library preparation employed multiplex PCR. TCRdb records Illumina HiSeq 4000 as the sequencer. iRepertoire HTBI primers and Arm-PCR amplification of CDR3 regions were used to construct TCR beta libraries. Gel purification was performed on PCR products prior to sequencing. The paper's data handling went like this. Gene usage analysis of CDR3 amino acid clonotypes used the approximately 56 TRBV and around 13 TRBJ segments found across samples. COPE and FqMerger were used to merge the filtered high-quality paired reads into contigs. Contigs were aligned with BLAST to IMGT TRBV, TRBD and TRBJ reference genes, and CDR3 was defined per IMGT. Clonotypes above 0.1% frequency were classified as highly expanded clones. Shannon entropy served as the measure of repertoire diversity, while the Gini coefficient captured V-J evenness. Clonotypes shared by more than one individual were considered public. TCRdb took the public reads, trimmed them with fastp at Q25, ran MiXCR for clone calling and kept in-frame beta chains. Every distinct CDR3 protein forms one entry, paired with its most common genes and DNA. The V and J calls come from TCRdb's annotation, not from the publication. Within this sample are 700,000 or so distinct CDR3 sequences, with around 30% of them counted one time only. The top ten clones comprise about two fifths of the sample.

This sample's time point label indicates: persistent/refractory GD, antithyroid drugs over 5 years with positive TRAb. For both TCR sequencing and RNA sequencing, RNA was extracted from PBMCs in TRIzol. The diagnosis of Graves' disease was made according to American Thyroid Association guidelines. Recruitment of patients was carried out at an endocrinology department in Xi'an, China. From each patient, approximately 9.9 milliliters of peripheral blood was collected into an EDTA anticoagulant tube. Ficoll Paque Plus density gradient separation was used to isolate PBMCs, and no further T cell sorting was done. An Agilent 2100 Bioanalyzer and agarose gel were used to check RNA quality, and a NanoDrop 2000 was used to measure RNA concentration. What the work shows at the level of the full study, not this receptor alone: As a limitation, the authors acknowledged that the small sample size may reduce accuracy. Sequencing and analysis were restricted to the TCR beta chain. Only peripheral blood was studied, because thyroid tissue, the primary lesion, was inaccessible. Persistent Graves' disease patients showed lower TCR Shannon entropy and fewer highly expanded clones than newly diagnosed patients, suggesting clonal expansion. TRBV28, TRBJ1-2 and TRBJ2-5 were preferentially used in persistent disease, while TRBV20-1 and TRBJ2-1 were favored in newly diagnosed disease. A larger number of public clonotypes was shared among persistent patients (over 2,500) than among newly diagnosed patients (roughly 1,000).

Points on this clonotype: It lacks a known antigen. No base-level quality is on record; no much larger clone is a single base apart.

Relative to germline, V is missing 0 bases and J is missing 6 bases, with 14 bases of the junction outside any gene match. The CDR3 runs 17 amino acids, cysteine and phenylalanine included. The CDR3 DNA has 51 bases and is translated from base 1. As encoded in the germline V gene, CDR1 is SGHRS while CDR2 is YFSETQ. The chain employs TRBV5-1 and TRBJ2-7, and TRBD1 aligns with 8 junction nucleotides. This receptor was taken from a female donor with Graves disease. The material sequenced was peripheral blood mononuclear cells (PBMCs), taken when the disease was refractory, from a patient treated with antithyroid drugs. The DNA sequence follows: TGCGCCAGCAGCTTGGAAACAGGGGGGTCCCGAAACTCCGAGCAGTACTTC. This is translated as CASSLETGGSRNSEQYF.